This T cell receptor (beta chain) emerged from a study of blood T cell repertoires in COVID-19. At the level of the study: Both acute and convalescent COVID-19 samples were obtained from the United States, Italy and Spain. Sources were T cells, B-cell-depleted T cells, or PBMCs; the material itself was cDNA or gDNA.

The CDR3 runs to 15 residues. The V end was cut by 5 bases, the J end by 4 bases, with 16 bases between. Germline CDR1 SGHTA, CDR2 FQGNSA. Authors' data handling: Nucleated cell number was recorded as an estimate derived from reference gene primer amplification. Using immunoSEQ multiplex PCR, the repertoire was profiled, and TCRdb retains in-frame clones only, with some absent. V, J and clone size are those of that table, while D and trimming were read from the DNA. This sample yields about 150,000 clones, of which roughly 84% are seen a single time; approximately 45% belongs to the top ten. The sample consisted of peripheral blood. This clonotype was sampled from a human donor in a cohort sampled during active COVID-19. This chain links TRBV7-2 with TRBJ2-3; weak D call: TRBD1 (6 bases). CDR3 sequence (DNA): TGTGCCAGCAGCCTTAGGGGGTCGGGGTCAGATACGCAGTATTTT. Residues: CASSLRGSGSDTQYF.